This T cell receptor (beta chain) was found in a study of Graves' ophthalmopathy and Graves' hyperthyroidism. CDR3 length: 13 residues. V lost 7 bases and J lost 2, with 14 bases in between. The germline V gene encodes CDR1 SQVTM and CDR2 ANQGSEA. The authors amplified TCR beta CDR3 regions, and they did so from RNA transcripts for repertoire sequencing. RT-PCR was first run with HTBI primers, then multiplex PCR in a second round. In TCRdb, the multiplex PCR reads were re-called with MiXCR into one record per CDR3 protein. Altogether approximately 410,000 distinct CDR3 sequences are present, roughly 15% being singletons, with the ten largest covering 5.5% to 8%. Orbital computed tomography, thyroid ultrasound, TRAb, serum thyroxine and clinical symptoms formed the basis of diagnosis. This clonotype has a count of ten or more.

V is TRBV29-1 and J is TRBJ2-5; D might be TRBD1 or TRBD2, each matching 5 bases. The source of this sequence is a woman between 18 and 29 years old with stable Graves' hyperthyroidism. What was sequenced was peripheral blood. CDR3 nucleotides: TGCAGCGGGGAGAGACAGAAGCAAGAGACCCAGTACTTC. Its protein is CSGERQKQETQYF. Together with reference TRBV29-1 and TRBJ2-5, the CDR3 gives the full variable domain: SAVISQKPSRDICQRGTSLTIQCQVDSQVTMMFWYRQQPGQSLTLIATANQGSEATYESGFVIDKFPISRPNLTFSTLTVSNMSPEDSSIYLCSGERQKQETQYFGPGTRLLVL.